The 21 T cell receptor beta chains presented below share a single source sample, sequenced in a study of cytomegalovirus exposure and HLA in healthy donors. This PCR relied on a set of 60 Vbeta primers and 13 Jbeta primers. Sequenced by immunoSEQ multiplex PCR; TCRdb stores in-frame clones only, minus some. This table holds around 130,000 clones, 80% found once. Sequencing used PBMCs. Every receptor here comes from a male donor in good health and CMV-seronegative.

With respect to this clone: The sample contains more than one DNA sequence encoding this CDR3. The rearrangement uses TRBV28 and TRBJ2-5, with TRBD1 matching 9 bases. The CDR3 is 17 residues long. The germline gives CDR1 MDHEN, CDR2 SYDVKM. V gave up 3 bases and J gave up 2 bases; unmatched junction bases: 10. This CDR3 reads CASSLNLGQGPQETQYF. CDR3 coding DNA: TGTGCCAGCAGTTTGAATCTGGGACAGGGCCCTCAAGAGACCCAGTACTTC.

V and J are TRBV29-1 and TRBJ2-3; D may be TRBD1 (5 bases). The CDR3 extends over 12 amino acids. Germline V gene data show CDR1 as SQVTM and CDR2 as ANQGSEA. Trimming removed 5 bases from V and 5 bases from J, with 11 bases in between. For the CDR3, the DNA is TGCAGCGTTCCCATCGACAGAGATACGCAGTATTTT. Protein product: CSVPIDRDTQYF.

The chain joins TRBV6-1 to TRBJ2-2, with 7 nucleotides matching TRBD1. V gave up 6 bases and J gave up 3 bases; unmatched junction bases: 4. The germline V gene has CDR1 MNHNS and CDR2 SASEGT. The CDR3 is made up of 14 amino acids. The chain's CDR3 is CASSHRGDTGELFF. The DNA of the CDR3 is TGTGCCAGCAGCCACAGGGGCGACACCGGGGAGCTGTTTTTT.

The rearrangement links TRBV2 to TRBJ1-1; tentatively, D is TRBD1 (5 bases). V dropped 3 bases and J dropped 1 base, with 18 bases sitting between them. CDR1 is SNHLY and CDR2 is FYNNEI in the germline V gene. This CDR3 spans 17 amino acids. CDR3 region: CASSDLRAPGRNTEAFF. CDR3 coding DNA: TGTGCCAGCAGTGACCTCCGGGCCCCAGGGCGGAACACTGAAGCTTTCTTT.

The V gene is TRBV11-2, the J gene TRBJ2-5; D is uncertain. The DNA end is more similar to TRBJ2-7, so the J call may be wrong. Germline V gene data show CDR1 as SGHAT and CDR2 as FQNNGV. The CDR3 contains 15 residues. The CDR3 protein is CASSLDYSVPYEQYF. The CDR3 DNA sequence: TGTGCCAGCAGCTTAGATTATAGTGTCCCGTACGAGCAGTACTTC.

The chain employs TRBV7-8 and TRBJ1-2; 7 bases match TRBD1. Germline V CDR1 and CDR2: SGHVS, FQNEAQ. The CDR3 contains 14 residues. The trim removed 5 bases at V and 6 bases at J, leaving 9 bases unmatched. The chain's CDR3 is CASSPTGKRDGYTF. The CDR3 bases are TGTGCCAGCAGCCCGACAGGGAAGAGGGATGGCTACACCTTC.

The genes are TRBV9 and TRBJ2-1; TRBD2 agrees at 10 bases. The trim removed 3 bases at V and 7 bases at J, leaving 4 bases unmatched. Germline CDR1 SGDLS, CDR2 YYNGEE. This CDR3 contains 14 residues. CDR3 in amino acids: CASSEAGGGNEQFF. The CDR3 coding sequence is TGTGCCAGCAGCGAAGCGGGGGGGGGTAATGAGCAGTTCTTC. Together with reference TRBV9 and TRBJ2-1, the CDR3 gives the full variable domain: DSGVTQTPKHLITATGQRVTLRCSPRSGDLSVYWYQQSLDQGLQFLIQYYNGEERAKGNILERFSAQQFPDLHSELNLSSLELGDSALYFCASSEAGGGNEQFFGPGTRLTVL.

The gene calls are TRBV29-1 and TRBJ2-7; possibly TRBD1 for D (6 bases). The V gene's germline CDR1 is SQVTM and CDR2 ANQGSEA. There are 15 residues in the CDR3. V lost 6 bases and J lost 0, with 18 bases in between. This CDR3 reads CSVALTGTHSYEQYF. The CDR3 nucleotides read TGCAGCGTGGCCCTGACAGGTACCCACTCCTACGAGCAGTACTTC.

The gene calls are TRBV11-3 and TRBJ2-5; tentatively, D is TRBD1 (5 bases). The CDR3 has 14 residues. The V and J ends lost 0 bases and 6 bases respectively, with 11 bases between them. The germline gives CDR1 SGHNT, CDR2 YENEEA. The CDR3: CASSLDGASQTQYF. The CDR3 coding sequence is TGTGCCAGCAGCTTAGATGGGGCTTCTCAGACCCAGTACTTC.

This chain uses TRBV30 with TRBJ1-1; D call uncertain. V dropped 2 bases and J dropped 0 bases, with 10 bases sitting between them. Looked up from germline, CDR1 is GTSNPN and CDR2 is SVGIG (reference sequence). This CDR3 comprises 14 residues. The CDR3 DNA reads as TGTGCCTGGAGTTCGTTACTCATGAACACTGAAGCTTTCTTT. As protein: CAWSSLLMNTEAFF.

The gene calls are TRBV30 and TRBJ2-5; maybe TRBD1 (6 bases). The CDR3 has 15 amino acids. The V and J ends lost 3 bases and 5 bases respectively, with 19 bases between them. The germline gives CDR1 GTSNPN, CDR2 SVGIG (reference sequence). This CDR3 reads CAWRKTGRAGETQYF. The CDR3 DNA reads as TGTGCCTGGAGGAAGACAGGCCGGGCGGGTGAGACCCAGTACTTC.

This chain links TRBV5-1 with TRBJ2-1, with 7 bases lining up with TRBD2. This CDR3 contains 14 residues. With 0 bases clipped from V and 8 bases from J, the junction kept 5 bases outside the gene matches. Germline assignment: CDR1 SGHRS and CDR2 YFSETQ. The CDR3 loop is CASSLVASGDEQFF. Written as DNA, the CDR3 is TGCGCCAGCAGCTTGGTAGCTAGCGGCGATGAGCAGTTCTTC.

The V gene is TRBV7-2, the J gene TRBJ1-3; D might be TRBD1 (6 bases). Trimming pared 6 bases from V and 2 bases from J, leaving 8 bases between. There are 13 residues in the CDR3. The germline gives CDR1 SGHTA, CDR2 FQGNSA. In nucleotides, the CDR3 is TGTGCCAGCAGGGACAGTCCTGGAAACACCATATATTTT. As protein: CASRDSPGNTIYF. Drawing the rest from reference TRBV7-2 and TRBJ1-3, the complete variable domain is GAGVSQSPSNKVTEKGKDVELRCDPISGHTALYWYRQSLGQGLEFLIYFQGNSAPDKSGLPSDRFSAERTGGSVSTLTIQRTQQEDSAVYLCASRDSPGNTIYFGEGSWLTVV.

The chain combines TRBV10-1 with TRBJ1-5; the D gene is possibly TRBD1 (5 bases). Germline assignment: CDR1 WNHNN and CDR2 SYGVQD (reference sequence). This CDR3 spans 14 amino acids. V lost 5 bases and J lost 0, with 8 bases in between. CDR3 nucleotide sequence: TGCGCCAGCAGTACAGGTAATAGCAATCAGCCCCAGCATTTT. Its translation is CASSTGNSNQPQHF.

The rearrangement uses TRBV4-1 and TRBJ2-1; D might be TRBD2 (5 bases). This CDR3 comprises 16 residues. Germline V gives CDR1 MGHRA, CDR2 YSYEKL. V was trimmed by 2 bases and J by 4 bases, leaving 15 bases between them. CDR3 loop: CASSQTGILKYNEQFF. CDR3 bases: TGCGCCAGCAGCCAAACGGGGATCCTTAAATACAATGAGCAGTTCTTC.

This clone was recorded a few times. Other nucleotide sequences from this sample produce the same CDR3. The chain joins TRBV30 to TRBJ2-5; no firm D call. The length of the CDR3 is 11 residues. Germline CDR1 is GTSNPN and CDR2 is SVGIG (reference sequence). Between the trimmed V and J ends, which lost 0 bases and 5 bases, there was a span of 4 bases. Here the CDR3 reads CAWSVGETQYF. The CDR3 coding sequence is TGTGCCTGGAGTGTCGGGGAGACCCAGTACTTC.

This clone was counted only a few times. This sequence joins TRBV6-6 and TRBJ2-3; maybe TRBD2 (5 bases). Germline assignment: CDR1 MNHNY and CDR2 SVGAGI (reference sequence). This CDR3 has 16 residues. V lost 7 bases and J 1 base, leaving 18 bases between the germline ends. The CDR3 DNA sequence: TGTGCCAGCACCTTTTTGGGTCGGGGAGGCACAGATACGCAGTATTTT. Amino acid sequence: CASTFLGRGGTDTQYF.

The V gene is TRBV7-2, the J gene TRBJ2-6; 8 bases are shared with TRBD1. With V trimmed by 6 bases and J by 1 base, 8 bases remained unmatched. This CDR3 spans 17 amino acids. Germline CDR1 and CDR2: SGHTA and FQGNSA. The CDR3 protein is CASRSGGARSGANVLTF. Here the CDR3 DNA reads TGTGCCAGCAGATCAGGGGGCGCGAGGTCTGGGGCCAACGTCCTGACTTTC. Full variable domain (missing parts from reference TRBV7-2 and TRBJ2-6): GAGVSQSPSNKVTEKGKDVELRCDPISGHTALYWYRQSLGQGLEFLIYFQGNSAPDKSGLPSDRFSAERTGGSVSTLTIQRTQQEDSAVYLCASRSGGARSGANVLTFGAGSRLTVL.

This clone was counted once. The chain links TRBV10-2 to TRBJ2-7; a weak D match, TRBD1 (6 bases). V was clipped by 6 bases and J by 2 bases, with 8 bases between them. CDR1 is WSHSY, CDR2 SAAADI, per germline. The CDR3 covers 12 residues. The chain's CDR3 is CASRAGAYEQYF. CDR3 nucleotides: TGCGCCAGCAGGGCAGGGGCCTACGAGCAGTACTTC.

V is TRBV5-8 and J is TRBJ1-3, with TRBD1 identical over 9 bases. V lost 2 bases, J lost 2 bases, and 2 bases stayed unmatched. CDR1 is SGHTS and CDR2 is YDEGEE in the germline V gene. The CDR3 is 15 amino acids. The CDR3 coding sequence is TGTGCCAGCAGCTTCACAGGGGGCGCTGGAAACACCATATATTTT. Amino acids: CASSFTGGAGNTIYF.

The chain uses TRBV7-2 and TRBJ2-7; 7 nucleotides line up with TRBD1. Losses at the gene ends were 4 bases for V and 0 bases for J; bases not matched to a gene: 9. Per germline, CDR1 SGHTA and CDR2 FQGNSA. There are 16 residues in the CDR3. The CDR3 DNA is TGTGCCAGCAGCTCACGACAGGGCTTGAACTCCTACGAGCAGTACTTC. This translates into CASSSRQGLNSYEQYF.